These 28 T cell receptor beta chains originate from one sample sequenced in a study of technical replicates of blood from a handful of donors. Method: immunoSEQ multiplex PCR; TCRdb's copy keeps in-frame clones and lacks some. Of 62,000 or so clones listed, roughly 86% are singletons. Specimen: PBMCs. The receptors originated from a human donor in good health. Some clones in this sample may be carry-over from other donors' samples.

This chain uses TRBV7-3 with TRBJ2-2, with 7 nucleotides matching TRBD2. The CDR3 length is 15 residues. V lost 11 bases, J lost 0 bases, and 9 bases stayed unmatched. Germline-derived CDR1 and CDR2 are SGHTA and FQGTGA. The CDR3 sequence is CAGPPSGPNTGELFF. The CDR3, as DNA: TGTGCCGGCCCCCCTAGCGGCCCGAACACCGGGGAGCTGTTTTTT.

This clone was detected once. The genes are TRBV9 and TRBJ2-1; D might be TRBD2 (5 bases). V was pared by 2 bases and J by 0 bases, with 21 bases between. The V gene's germline CDR1 is SGDLS and CDR2 YYNGEE. This CDR3 has 19 residues. CDR3 sequence (DNA): TGTGCCAGCAGCGTGAGTCGAGGGCCGCTCCTAAGCTCCTACAATGAGCAGTTCTTC. Translating gives CASSVSRGPLLSSYNEQFF.

The V gene is TRBV5-6, the J gene TRBJ2-3, with D uncertain. The germline V gene has CDR1 SGHDT and CDR2 YYEEEE. V was clipped by 4 bases and J by 3 bases, with 9 bases between them. CDR3 length: 13 residues. As DNA, the CDR3 is TGTGCCAGCAGCCTTCAGCGAACAGATACGCAGTATTTT. The encoded protein is CASSLQRTDTQYF. Full variable domain (outside the CDR3, taken from reference TRBV5-6 and TRBJ2-3): DAGVTQSPTHLIKTRGQQVTLRCSPKSGHDTVSWYQQALGQGPQFIFQYYEEEERQRGNFPDRFSGHQFPNYSSELNVNALLLGDSALYLCASSLQRTDTQYFGPGTRLTVL.

The chain uses TRBV7-2 and TRBJ1-2; weak D call: TRBD1 (5 bases). The CDR3 totals 13 residues. CDR1 is SGHTA and CDR2 is FQGNSA in the germline V gene. V was pared by 1 base and J by 4 bases, with 7 bases between. The CDR3 DNA sequence: TGTGCCAGCAGCTTAGAGACAGTCTATGGCTACACCTTC. Translation: CASSLETVYGYTF.

The chain combines TRBV19 with TRBJ2-5; a possible D gene is TRBD1 (6 bases). The CDR3 consists of 13 residues. CDR1 and CDR2 from the germline V gene are LNHDA and SQIVND (reference sequence). Trimming cost V 5 bases and J 7 bases, with 14 bases left between them. CDR3 loop: CASSLGQSGTQYF. As DNA, the CDR3 is TGTGCCAGTAGTCTCGGACAGTCGGGGACCCAGTACTTC.

This chain uses TRBV29-1 with TRBJ1-2, with TRBD1 identical over 8 bases. The V gene end was trimmed by 5 bases and the J gene end by 5 bases; junction bases not matched to a gene: 4. The CDR3 extends over 12 amino acids. Germline V lookup: CDR1 SQVTM, CDR2 ANQGSEA. As DNA, the CDR3 is TGCAGCGTTTTGGACAGGGAGTATGGCTACACCTTC. It specifies CSVLDREYGYTF.

This clone showed up many times. V gene TRBV5-1 combines with J gene TRBJ2-7, with D uncertain. The CDR3 is 13 residues long. Germline-derived CDR1 and CDR2 are SGHRS and YFSETQ. V was clipped by 5 bases and J by 2 bases, with 11 bases between them. This CDR3 is CASSLLPPYEQYF. DNA of the CDR3: TGCGCCAGCAGTTTACTCCCCCCCTACGAGCAGTACTTC.

V and J are TRBV30 and TRBJ2-7, with D possibly being TRBD1 (7 bases). Germline V gene data show CDR1 as GTSNPN and CDR2 as SVGIG (reference sequence). This CDR3 is 12 amino acids long. Deletions cut 5 bases from V and 4 bases from J, with 12 bases between. The CDR3 DNA reads as TGTGCCTGGGGGCAGGGGGGATACGAGCAGTACTTC. It is translated as CAWGQGGYEQYF.

The V and J genes are TRBV6-9 and TRBJ1-2; D possibly corresponds to TRBD1 (6 bases). The ends were cut back, 4 bases at V and 2 bases at J, with 11 bases in the middle. CDR1 is MNHGY, CDR2 SVAAGI, per germline. The CDR3 is 14 residues long. Here the CDR3 reads CASSLDRMNYGYTF. The CDR3 nucleotides are TGTGCCAGCAGTTTGGACAGAATGAACTATGGCTACACCTTC.

The chain joins TRBV6-1 to TRBJ1-4, with D maybe TRBD1 (6 bases). Trimming stripped 4 bases from V and 8 bases from J, with 11 bases between. Germline V lookup: CDR1 MNHNS, CDR2 SASEGT. CDR3 size: 13 residues. The CDR3 here is CASSVYRAEKLFF. In DNA, the CDR3 is TGTGCCAGCAGTGTTTACAGGGCAGAAAAACTGTTTTTT.

This rearrangement joins TRBV6-1 to TRBJ1-5, with D maybe TRBD1 (6 bases). The CDR3 extends over 14 amino acids. Trimming left V 5 bases short and J 0 bases short, with 8 bases between. The germline gives CDR1 MNHNS, CDR2 SASEGT. The chain's CDR3 is CASSLDSSNQPQHF. The CDR3 bases are TGTGCCAGCAGTCTGGACAGTAGCAATCAGCCCCAGCATTTT.

The table lists this clone with a few counts. The rearrangement links TRBV6-5 to TRBJ1-1; 11 bases are shared with TRBD1. J lost 6 bases, V lost 6 bases, and 6 bases had no gene match. CDR1 and CDR2 from the germline V gene are MNHEY and SVGAGI. The CDR3 has 14 residues. The chain's CDR3 is CASRRTGGSAEAFF. Here the CDR3 DNA reads TGTGCCAGCAGACGGACAGGGGGCTCGGCTGAAGCTTTCTTT.

The CDR3 sequence is CASSLARSAGLFF. The CDR3 DNA sequence: TGTGCCAGCAGCTTAGCACGGTCCGCGGGGCTGTTTTTT. The chain is built from TRBV11-1 and TRBJ2-2; D might be TRBD2 (5 bases). The CDR3 is 13 amino acids. Trimming left V 0 bases short and J 13 bases short, with 12 bases between. Per the germline V gene, CDR1 is SGHAT and CDR2 is FQDESV (reference sequence).

The chain employs TRBV6-1 and TRBJ2-1; 10 nucleotides agree with TRBD1. CDR3 length equals 15 residues. Per germline, CDR1 MNHNS and CDR2 SASEGT. V lost 5 bases to trimming and J lost 3 bases; unmatched junction nucleotides: 4. CDR3 coding DNA: TGTGCCAGCAGTACGGGACAGGGGTTCTACAATGAGCAGTTCTTC. Its protein is CASSTGQGFYNEQFF.

The chain uses TRBV4-1 and TRBJ2-7; 8 nucleotides agree with TRBD1. V lost 4 bases to trimming and J lost 2 bases; unmatched junction nucleotides: 10. This CDR3 comprises 16 residues. From germline, CDR1 is MGHRA and CDR2 YSYEKL. For the CDR3, the DNA is TGCGCCAGCAGCCCGGCACCCGGGACAGGACCCTACGAGCAGTACTTC. It is translated as CASSPAPGTGPYEQYF.

V and J are TRBV5-5 and TRBJ1-2; TRBD1 agrees at 7 bases. Germline V gives CDR1 SGHKS, CDR2 YYEKEE (reference sequence). The ends lost 4 bases at V and 5 bases at J; junction bases unmatched: 11. There are 15 residues in the CDR3. In nucleotides, the CDR3 is TGTGCCAGCAGCGACCTGGACAGGAGTTTTTATGGCTACACCTTC. As protein: CASSDLDRSFYGYTF.

This chain uses TRBV19 with TRBJ2-2; no reliable D call. The germline gives CDR1 LNHDA, CDR2 SQIVND (reference sequence). Trimming stripped 9 bases from V and 6 bases from J, with 11 bases between. CDR3 length: 12 residues. The chain's CDR3 is CARASRAGELFF. The CDR3 coding sequence is TGTGCCAGAGCTTCTCGTGCCGGGGAGCTGTTTTTT. The full variable domain, completed using reference TRBV19 and TRBJ2-2, is DGGITQSPKYLFRKEGQNVTLSCEQNLNHDAMYWYRQDPGQGLRLIYYSQIVNDFQKGDIAEGYSVSREKKESFPLTVTSAQKNPTAFYLCARASRAGELFFGEGSRLTVL.

The CDR3 coding sequence is TGTGCCAGCATCGGACTAGCGGCCGCCTACAATGAGCAGTTCTTC. This translates into CASIGLAAAYNEQFF. V and J are TRBV6-4 and TRBJ2-1; TRBD2 agrees at 10 bases. J gave up 2 bases and V 7 bases, and 5 bases lay outside the gene matches. Germline V gene lookup returns CDR1 MRHNA and CDR2 SNTAGT. The CDR3 totals 15 residues.

The chain employs TRBV5-8 and TRBJ2-3, with 7 bases identical to TRBD1. Trimming took 3 bases from V and 8 from J; bases not matched to a gene: 6. The CDR3 extends over 13 amino acids. CDR1 and CDR2 from the germline V gene are SGHTS and YDEGEE. The CDR3 DNA follows: TGTGCCAGCAGCTCCTACAGGGGCGGTACGCAGTATTTT. Translating gives CASSSYRGGTQYF.

The chain employs TRBV5-4 and TRBJ2-7; D not certain. The CDR3 loop spans 15 amino acids. The V end was cut by 8 bases, the J end by 3 bases, with 21 bases between. Germline-derived CDR1 and CDR2 are SGHNT and YYREEE (reference sequence). The CDR3 spells CASGTGGTQGYEQYF. CDR3 nucleotide sequence: TGTGCCAGTGGCACTGGCGGAACCCAAGGCTACGAGCAGTACTTC.

The genes are TRBV30 and TRBJ1-4; a weak D match, TRBD1 (6 bases). CDR3 size: 15 residues. The germline V and J ends were trimmed by 5 bases and 7 bases, with 20 bases remaining between them. The germline gives CDR1 GTSNPN, CDR2 SVGIG (reference sequence). The CDR3 loop is CAWGLRTGQGEKLFF. The CDR3, as DNA: TGTGCCTGGGGCCTCCGAACAGGGCAAGGTGAAAAACTGTTTTTT. The full variable domain, with the rest looked up from reference TRBV30 and TRBJ1-4, is SQTIHQWPATLVQPVGSPLSLECTVEGTSNPNLYWYRQAAGRGLQLLFYSVGIGQISSEVPQNLSASRPQDRQFILSSKKLLLSDSGFYLCAWGLRTGQGEKLFFGSGTQLSVL.

The rearrangement joins TRBV5-1 to TRBJ1-1; D remains unclear. This CDR3 is built from 14 residues. Trimming left V 0 bases short and J 5 bases short, with 11 bases between. Germline CDR1 SGHRS, CDR2 YFSETQ. CDR3 protein: CASSLGGIGTEAFF. Written as DNA, the CDR3 is TGCGCCAGCAGCTTGGGCGGGATAGGTACTGAAGCTTTCTTT.

The V gene is TRBV4-3, the J gene TRBJ2-7, with 8 bases fitting TRBD1. V was pared by 0 bases and J by 7 bases, with 8 bases of the junction left unmatched. The CDR3 totals 15 residues. Germline assignment: CDR1 LGHNA and CDR2 YSLEER. The CDR3 sequence: CASSQDRGQGGEQYF. As DNA, the CDR3 is TGCGCCAGCAGCCAAGATAGAGGACAGGGAGGTGAGCAGTACTTC.

This chain connects TRBV7-9 to TRBJ1-4; D remains unclear. Trimming pared 3 bases from V and 4 bases from J, leaving 9 bases between. Germline V lookup: CDR1 SEHNR, CDR2 FQNEAQ (reference sequence). The CDR3 runs 14 residues. CDR3 residues: CASSFRLSNEKLFF. In DNA form, the CDR3 reads TGTGCCAGCAGCTTCCGACTGAGTAATGAAAAACTGTTTTTT.

The V and J genes are TRBV7-8 and TRBJ2-7, with D tentatively TRBD1 (6 bases). Trimming pared 4 bases from V and 3 bases from J, leaving 10 bases between. This CDR3 region has 13 residues. From germline, CDR1 is SGHVS and CDR2 FQNEAQ. This chain's CDR3 is CASSYGQFYEQYF. As DNA, the CDR3 is TGTGCCAGCAGCTACGGACAGTTCTACGAGCAGTACTTC.

The chain combines TRBV7-6 with TRBJ2-3; D is perhaps TRBD2 (6 bases). Trimming stripped 5 bases from V and 2 bases from J, with 29 bases between. This CDR3 contains 20 residues. CDR1 and CDR2 (germline): SGHVS, FNYEAQ. This chain's CDR3 is CASSPHPGLSTTGITDTQYF. As DNA, the CDR3 is TGTGCCAGCAGCCCCCATCCAGGACTATCTACGACGGGTATCACAGATACGCAGTATTTT.

This chain links TRBV23-1 with TRBJ2-7; 7 bases match TRBD1. TRBV23-1 carries the ORF label, with uncertain function. CDR3 length equals 14 residues. Germline trimming cut 4 bases from V and 2 bases from J; bases unmatched to any gene: 5. As DNA, the CDR3 is TGCGCCAGCAGTCTCGACAGGGCGACCTACGAGCAGTACTTC. Protein: CASSLDRATYEQYF.

This clone is a singleton in its sample. V gene TRBV15 combines with J gene TRBJ2-3, with 7 bases aligning to TRBD2. Germline V lookup: CDR1 LNHNV, CDR2 YYDKDF (reference sequence). V lost 1 base, J lost 7 bases, and 8 bases stayed unmatched. The CDR3 has 15 amino acids. CDR3 nucleotide sequence: TGTGCCACCAGCAGAGCTGGCGGGAGAACGCATACGCAGTATTTT. Its translation is CATSRAGGRTHTQYF.